This T cell receptor (beta chain) is from a study of blood T cell repertoires in COVID-19. Across the study: The cDNA or gDNA used as material had been derived from T cells, B-cell-depleted T cells, or PBMCs.

Per the authors' pipeline: By means of reference gene primer amplification, nucleated cell counts were estimated. Produced via immunoSEQ multiplex PCR; TCRdb's table is partial and in-frame only. V and J calls and clone size come straight from that table; D and trimming were deduced from the DNA. The sample includes roughly 410,000 clones, around 91% of them seen just once. Germline V gene data show CDR1 as KGHSH and CDR2 as LQKENI. The ends were cut back, 3 bases at V and 5 bases at J, with 13 bases in the middle. The CDR3 covers 14 residues. What was sequenced was peripheral blood. The chain joins TRBV18 to TRBJ2-5; D is uncertain. This sequence was found in a woman between 40 and 55 years old with COVID-19, enrolled during active disease. The CDR3 loop reads CASSPSQRGETQYF. DNA for the CDR3: TGTGCCAGCTCACCCTCCCAGCGTGGGGAGACCCAGTACTTC.